Below are 10 T cell receptor beta chains sequenced from a single sample in a study of T cells in Graves' hyperthyroidism and ophthalmopathy. The source material, RNA transcripts, was used to amplify TCR beta CDR3 regions. Researchers ran a first-round RT-PCR on the TCR CDR3 using the HTBI primer set. TCRdb analysed the multiplex PCR reads with MiXCR anew, one entry per CDR3 protein. The sample yields fewer than 550,000 distinct CDR3 sequences, around 16% seen once. Sequences were obtained from blood. These receptor sequences come from a woman between 18 and 29 years old with Graves' hyperthyroidism.

A single count supports this clonotype. Just one base apart from a much larger clone, this may be a read error. This chain joins TRBV19 and TRBJ2-7, with TRBD2 matching 7 bases. The germline gives CDR1 LNHDA, CDR2 SQIVND (reference sequence). The CDR3 runs to 13 residues. V shed 5 bases, J shed 5 bases, and the junction held 6 bases outside the gene matches. The chain's CDR3 is CASSSRGVNEQYF. Here the CDR3 DNA reads TGTGCCAGTAGTTCTCGGGGGGTCAACGAGCAGTACTTC.

The sample holds a few counts of this clonotype. The chain has TRBV29-1 and TRBJ1-2; D is uncertain. Germline V CDR1 and CDR2: SQVTM, ANQGSEA. The CDR3 totals 13 residues. Trimming removed 1 base at V and 2 bases at J, with 8 bases between. The DNA of the CDR3 is TGCAGCGTTGAAGGGGTGACCAACTATGGCTACACCTTC. It encodes CSVEGVTNYGYTF.

Ten or more counts support this clonotype. It may be a read error: a sequence one base away is much more abundant. The rearrangement uses TRBV7-8 and TRBJ2-5; 7 bases align to TRBD1. J lost 4 bases, V lost 5 bases, and 4 bases had no gene match. CDR3 length equals 13 residues. Germline assignment: CDR1 SGHVS and CDR2 FQNEAQ. The CDR3 sequence is CASSPGQTETQYF. CDR3 coding DNA: TGTGCCAGCAGCCCGGGACAGACAGAGACCCAGTACTTC.

This clonotype was counted at least ten times. The chain carries TRBV20-1 and TRBJ2-7; 8 bases align to TRBD1. The trim removed 3 bases at V and 4 bases at J, leaving 2 bases unmatched. In germline, CDR1 is DFQATT, CDR2 SNEGSKA (reference sequence). The CDR3 is 12 amino acids. DNA for the CDR3: TGCAGTGCTAGTGGGACAGGATACGAGCAGTACTTC. Amino acids: CSASGTGYEQYF.

The CDR3 DNA sequence: TGCGCCAGCAGCTTGGGACTAGCGGGGTTCCTCTACGAGCAGTACTTC. Its translation is CASSLGLAGFLYEQYF. The rearrangement joins TRBV5-1 to TRBJ2-7; 11 bases are a match to TRBD2. The J segment lost 3 bases and the V segment lost 0 bases, leaving 5 bases of the junction unmatched. The V gene's germline CDR1 is SGHRS and CDR2 YFSETQ. CDR3 length: 16 residues.

This clonotype was recorded many times. J is TRBJ1-5 and V is TRBV12-3 or TRBV12-4, with D unresolved. Trimming shortened V by 2 bases and J by 7 bases, and 6 bases separated the two germline ends. The CDR3 is made up of 12 amino acids. In DNA, the CDR3 is TGTGCCAGCAGTTTATATCGGCAGCCCCAGCATTTT. It yields the protein CASSLYRQPQHF.

This clonotype came up many times. The chain has TRBV28 and TRBJ1-5, with unresolved D. Trimming left V 7 bases short and J 2 bases short, with 12 bases between. This CDR3 spans 14 amino acids. CDR1 MDHEN and CDR2 SYDVKM come from the germline V gene. For the CDR3, the DNA is TGTGCCAGCACGCCGGACGAGGGCAATCAGCCCCAGCATTTT. It codes for CASTPDEGNQPQHF.

The J gene is TRBJ2-5, the V gene TRBV5-4; D assignment may be TRBD1 or TRBD2 (5 bases each). Trimming left V 2 bases short and J 0 bases short, with 8 bases between. This CDR3 comprises 14 residues. Germline lookup yields CDR1 SGHNT and CDR2 YYREEE (reference sequence). DNA for the CDR3: TGTGCCAGCAGCTTCGGGGCGTACCAAGAGACCCAGTACTTC. Translation gives CASSFGAYQETQYF.

This clonotype was detected a few times. V usage is TRBV4-1 and J usage is TRBJ2-2; 8 bases are shared with TRBD2. With V trimmed by 1 base and J by 6 bases, 13 bases remained unmatched. There are 18 residues in the CDR3. Looked up from germline, CDR1 is MGHRA and CDR2 is YSYEKL. CDR3 region: CASSQGGSGSLSAGELFF. CDR3 nucleotides: TGCGCCAGCAGCCAAGGTGGAAGCGGGAGTCTTAGTGCCGGGGAGCTGTTTTTT.

At least ten counts were recorded for this clonotype. The chain uses TRBV6-5 and TRBJ1-4; D ambiguous. V lost 0 bases to trimming and J lost 12 bases, with 11 bases between them. The CDR3 is 13 residues long. CDR1 MNHEY and CDR2 SVGAGI come from the germline V gene. CDR3 sequence (DNA): TGTGCCAGCAGTTACTCTCGGAAACGGGAACTGTTTTTT. Encoded protein: CASSYSRKRELFF.